The sample holds many counts of the clone carrying this T cell receptor (beta chain). The target antigen is unknown. These data are taken from a study of early T cells in non-severe SARS-CoV-2 infection. Study details: Unsorted whole blood bulk RNA was sequenced, with unpaired chains.

The CDR3 length is 12 residues. Trimming removed 6 bases at V and 5 bases at J, with 7 bases between. Per the germline V gene, CDR1 is MDHEN and CDR2 is SYDVKM. General study results and limits: VDJdb-based annotation leaned toward anti-spike CD8 responses and missed private and CD4 specificities.

Unique molecular identifiers (one per individual cDNA molecule) were attached. A single record per CDR3 protein comes from TCRdb applying MiXCR to the 5' RACE reads. The sample has about 81,000 distinct CDR3 sequences; about 6% are singletons. The clonotype comes from an adult who was a healthcare worker with PCR-confirmed SARS-CoV-2 infection or an uninfected control (not recorded which). The rearrangement uses TRBV28 and TRBJ1-4, with D uncertain. Sequenced material: whole blood. CDR3 amino acids: CASSPPNEKLFF. In DNA, the CDR3 is TGTGCCAGCAGCCCACCGAATGAAAAACTGTTTTTT.